The TCR beta chain under discussion was sequenced for a study of T-cell memory formation after mild COVID-19. Using constant-segment primers, 5'RACE produced TCR alpha and TCR beta cDNA libraries carrying sample barcodes and UMIs. TCRdb redid the calling of the 5' RACE reads with MiXCR, one entry per CDR3 protein. The sample holds fewer than 700,000 distinct CDR3 sequences, roughly 17% seen once. Study observations and caveats: Contracting clones localized mainly to CM and EM when CD4+ and mainly to EMRA when CD8+. Pre-infection memory held some responding clones, suggesting pre-existing cross-reactive T cells responded. Second-wave clones with a day 37 peak had unconfirmed SARS-CoV-2 specificity.

Only a few counts were recorded for this clonotype. Its specificity is not known. This clonotype originated in an adult woman who had mild COVID-19 (a few samples of this study predate the infection). Cell type and time point are not known. Sequencing was done on a sample of PBMCs or a T cell subset sorted from them (not recorded which).

The CDR3, as DNA: TGTGCCAGCAGTCAGAGATCTAATGAAAAACTGTTTTTT. Its protein product is CASSQRSNEKLFF. The rearrangement links TRBV12-3 or TRBV12-4 to TRBJ1-4; D remains unclear. Trimming stripped 5 bases from V and 3 bases from J, with 7 bases between. This CDR3 region has 13 residues.